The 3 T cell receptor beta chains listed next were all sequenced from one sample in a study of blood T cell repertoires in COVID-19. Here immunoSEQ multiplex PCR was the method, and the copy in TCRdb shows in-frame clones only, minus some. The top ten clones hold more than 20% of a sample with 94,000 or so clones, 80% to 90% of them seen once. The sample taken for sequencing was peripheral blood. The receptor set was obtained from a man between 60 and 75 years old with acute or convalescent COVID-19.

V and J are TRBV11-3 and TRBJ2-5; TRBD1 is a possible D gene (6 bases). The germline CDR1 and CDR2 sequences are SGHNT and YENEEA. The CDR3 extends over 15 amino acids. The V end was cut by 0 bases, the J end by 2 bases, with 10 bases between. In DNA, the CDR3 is TGTGCCAGCAGCTTAGATGGACAGAATCAAGAGACCCAGTACTTC. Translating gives CASSLDGQNQETQYF.

The CDR3 DNA sequence: TGTGCCAGCAGCCGGGACAGGCGGGAGACCCAGTACTTC. This encodes CASSRDRRETQYF. The chain uses TRBV7-2 and TRBJ2-5; 8 positions match TRBD1. Trimming took 5 bases from V and 5 from J; bases not matched to a gene: 4. The CDR3 totals 13 residues. Per germline, CDR1 SGHTA and CDR2 FQGNSA. The whole variable domain, filled in from reference TRBV7-2 and TRBJ2-5, reads GAGVSQSPSNKVTEKGKDVELRCDPISGHTALYWYRQSLGQGLEFLIYFQGNSAPDKSGLPSDRFSAERTGGSVSTLTIQRTQQEDSAVYLCASSRDRRETQYFGPGTRLLVL.

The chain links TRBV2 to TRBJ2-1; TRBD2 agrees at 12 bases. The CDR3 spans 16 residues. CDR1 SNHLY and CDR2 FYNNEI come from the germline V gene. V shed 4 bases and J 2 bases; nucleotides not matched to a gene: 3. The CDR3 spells CASSGRLAGAYNEQFF. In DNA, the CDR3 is TGTGCCAGCAGTGGGCGACTAGCGGGGGCCTACAATGAGCAGTTCTTC.